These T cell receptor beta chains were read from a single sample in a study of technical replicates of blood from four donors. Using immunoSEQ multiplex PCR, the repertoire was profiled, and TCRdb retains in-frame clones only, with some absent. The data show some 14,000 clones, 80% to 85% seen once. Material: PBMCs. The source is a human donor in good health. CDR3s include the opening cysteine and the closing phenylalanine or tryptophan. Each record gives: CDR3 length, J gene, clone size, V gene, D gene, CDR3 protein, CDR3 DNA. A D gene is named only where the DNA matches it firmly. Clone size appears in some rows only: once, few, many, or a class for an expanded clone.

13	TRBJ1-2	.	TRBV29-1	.	CSTSEGGDYGYTF	TGCAGCACCTCCGAGGGAGGCGACTATGGCTACACCTTC
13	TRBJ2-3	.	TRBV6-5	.	CASISPGTDTQYF	TGTGCCAGCATTTCCCCCGGCACAGATACGCAGTATTTT
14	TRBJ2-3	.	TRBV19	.	CASSWGSYTDTQYF	TGTGCCAGTAGTTGGGGCAGTTACACAGATACGCAGTATTTT
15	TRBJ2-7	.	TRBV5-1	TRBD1	CASSRAGTVPYEQYF	TGCGCCAGCAGCAGGGCTGGGACAGTACCCTACGAGCAGTACTTC
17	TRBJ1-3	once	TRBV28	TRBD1	CASTGGQGQFDGNTIYF	TGTGCCAGCACAGGGGGACAGGGGCAATTCGATGGAAACACCATATATTTT
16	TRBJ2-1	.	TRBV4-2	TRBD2	CASSHHSGRGVNEQFF	TGTGCCAGCAGCCACCATAGCGGGAGGGGTGTCAATGAGCAGTTCTTC
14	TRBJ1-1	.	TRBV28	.	CASTGSHWNTEAFF	TGTGCCAGCACCGGTTCCCATTGGAACACTGAAGCTTTCTTT
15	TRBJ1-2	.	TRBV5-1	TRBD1	CASTLPGTANYGYTF	TGCGCCAGCACCCTCCCCGGGACAGCTAACTATGGCTACACCTTC
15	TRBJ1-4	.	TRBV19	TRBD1	CASRQGTTTNEKLFF	TGTGCCAGCCGACAGGGGACAACAACTAATGAAAAACTGTTTTTT
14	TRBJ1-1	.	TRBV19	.	CASSIGQGIPEAFF	TGTGCCAGTAGTATAGGCCAGGGGATCCCTGAAGCTTTCTTT
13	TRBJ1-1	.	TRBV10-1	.	CASSDQMNTEAFF	TGCGCCAGCAGTGACCAGATGAACACTGAAGCTTTCTTT
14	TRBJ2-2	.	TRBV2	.	CASNPTENTGELFF	TGTGCCAGCAACCCGACAGAGAACACCGGGGAGCTGTTTTTT
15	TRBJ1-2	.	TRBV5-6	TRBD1	CASSLEGTALYGYTF	TGTGCCAGCAGCTTGGAGGGGACAGCTCTCTATGGCTACACCTTC
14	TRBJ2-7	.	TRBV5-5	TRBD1	CASSLRTGSYEQYF	TGTGCCAGCAGCTTGCGGACAGGCTCCTACGAGCAGTACTTC
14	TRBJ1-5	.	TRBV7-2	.	CASSLVGGGGPQHF	TGTGCCAGCAGCTTAGTGGGAGGGGGTGGGCCCCAGCATTTT
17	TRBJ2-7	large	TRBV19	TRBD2	CASSILAGGSGGDEQYF	TGTGCCAGTAGTATCCTAGCGGGAGGGTCAGGAGGAGATGAGCAGTACTTC
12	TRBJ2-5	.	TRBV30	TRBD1	CAWGQGRETQYF	TGTGCCTGGGGACAGGGGCGTGAGACCCAGTACTTC
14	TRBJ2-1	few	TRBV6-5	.	CASSYSRDWSEQFF	TGTGCCAGCAGTTACTCTCGGGACTGGAGTGAGCAGTTCTTC
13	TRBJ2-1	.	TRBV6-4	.	CASSSGTHNEQFF	TGTGCCAGCAGTTCCGGGACTCACAATGAGCAGTTCTTC
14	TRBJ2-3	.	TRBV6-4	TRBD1	CASTPGQDTDTQYF	TGTGCCAGCACACCGGGACAGGACACAGATACGCAGTATTTT
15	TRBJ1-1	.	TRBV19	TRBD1	CASSRRQGRNTEAFF	TGTGCCAGTAGTAGAAGACAGGGAAGGAACACTGAAGCTTTCTTT
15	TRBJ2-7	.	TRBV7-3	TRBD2	CASSFLAGGPEEQYF	TGTGCCAGCAGCTTCCTAGCGGGAGGGCCGGAAGAGCAGTACTTC
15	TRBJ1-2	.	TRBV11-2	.	CASSLISQEDYGYTF	TGTGCCAGCAGCTTAATAAGCCAAGAGGACTATGGCTACACCTTC
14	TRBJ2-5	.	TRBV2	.	CASSEGPVEETQYF	TGTGCCAGCAGTGAGGGCCCTGTCGAAGAGACCCAGTACTTC
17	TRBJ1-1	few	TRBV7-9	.	CASSLDGGGLLNTEAFF	TGTGCCAGCAGCTTAGATGGGGGAGGTCTTTTGAACACTGAAGCTTTCTTT
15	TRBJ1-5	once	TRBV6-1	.	CASRKTGSFNQPQHF	TGTGCCAGCAGGAAGACAGGTTCTTTCAATCAGCCCCAGCATTTT
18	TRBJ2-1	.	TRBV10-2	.	CASSLQIGGASSYNEQFF	TGCGCCAGCAGCCTCCAGATTGGCGGGGCGAGCTCCTACAATGAGCAGTTCTTC
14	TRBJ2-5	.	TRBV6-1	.	CASSHQLYQETQYF	TGTGCCAGCAGTCATCAGTTGTACCAAGAGACCCAGTACTTC
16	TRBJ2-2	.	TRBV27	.	CASSHLAFANTGELFF	TGTGCCAGCAGTCACCTAGCGTTCGCGAACACCGGGGAGCTGTTTTTT
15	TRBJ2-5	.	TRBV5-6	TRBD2	CASSFGIAGVETQYF	TGTGCCAGCAGCTTCGGGATAGCGGGAGTTGAGACCCAGTACTTC
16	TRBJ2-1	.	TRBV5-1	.	CASSPPVSALTIEQFF	TGCGCCAGCAGCCCCCCGGTGTCGGCTTTAACTATCGAGCAGTTCTTC
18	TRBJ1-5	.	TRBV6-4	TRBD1	CASRPQGQEPPGNQPQHF	TGTGCCAGCAGACCCCAGGGACAGGAACCTCCTGGCAATCAGCCCCAGCATTTT
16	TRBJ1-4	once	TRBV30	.	CAWTDTHPTTNEKLFF	TGTGCCTGGACTGACACGCACCCTACAACTAATGAAAAACTGTTTTTT
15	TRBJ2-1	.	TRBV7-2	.	CASSLDGSSYNEQFF	TGTGCCAGCAGCTTAGACGGTAGCTCCTACAATGAGCAGTTCTTC
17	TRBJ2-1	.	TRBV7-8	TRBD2	CASSLAGLAGGFDEQFF	TGTGCCAGCAGCTTAGCGGGACTAGCGGGAGGGTTCGATGAGCAGTTCTTC
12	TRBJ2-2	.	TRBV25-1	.	CASSEGQRELFF	TGTGCCAGCAGTGAGGGACAACGAGAGCTGTTTTTT
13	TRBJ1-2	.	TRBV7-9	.	CASSPEGPDGYTF	TGTGCCAGCAGCCCGGAGGGACCGGATGGCTACACCTTC
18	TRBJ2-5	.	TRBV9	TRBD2	CASSPGAGLAGGRETQYF	TGTGCCAGCAGCCCCGGCGCTGGACTAGCGGGAGGGCGGGAGACCCAGTACTTC
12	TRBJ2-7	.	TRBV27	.	CASSFLSGEQYF	TGTGCCAGCAGTTTTCTGAGTGGCGAGCAGTACTTC
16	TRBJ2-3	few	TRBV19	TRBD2	CASSIALAGGADTQYF	TGTGCCAGTAGTATTGCCCTAGCGGGAGGAGCAGATACGCAGTATTTT
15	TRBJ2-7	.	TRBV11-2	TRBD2	CASSKRTSRTYEQYF	TGTGCCAGCAGCAAACGGACTAGCCGAACCTACGAGCAGTACTTC
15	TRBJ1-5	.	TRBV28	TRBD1	CASSLWGQGNQPQHF	TGTGCCAGCAGTTTATGGGGACAGGGGAACCAGCCCCAGCATTTT
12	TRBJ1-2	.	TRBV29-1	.	CSVGPKADGYTF	TGCAGCGTTGGACCGAAAGCGGATGGCTACACCTTC
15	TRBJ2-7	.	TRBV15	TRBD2	CATSRETSGSYEQYF	TGTGCCACCAGCAGAGAGACTAGCGGGTCCTACGAGCAGTACTTC
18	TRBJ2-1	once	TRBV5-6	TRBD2	CASSPLWGAGGLYNEQFF	TGTGCCAGCAGCCCCCTTTGGGGGGCGGGAGGTCTCTACAATGAGCAGTTCTTC
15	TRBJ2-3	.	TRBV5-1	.	CASSLAGAATDTQYF	TGCGCCAGCAGCTTGGCGGGAGCTGCCACAGATACGCAGTATTTT
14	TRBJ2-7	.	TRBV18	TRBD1	CASSPRTGEYEQYF	TGTGCCAGCTCACCCCGGACAGGGGAGTACGAGCAGTACTTC
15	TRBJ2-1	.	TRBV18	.	CASSPNQGPLGEQFF	TGTGCCAGCTCACCCAATCAGGGCCCCCTTGGAGAGCAGTTCTTC
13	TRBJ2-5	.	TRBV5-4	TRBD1	CASSSDRDETQYF	TGTGCCAGCAGTTCGGACAGGGACGAGACCCAGTACTTC
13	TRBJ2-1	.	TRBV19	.	CASSINLEGEQFF	TGTGCCAGTAGTATAAATCTAGAGGGTGAGCAGTTCTTC
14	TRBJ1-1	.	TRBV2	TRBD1	CASIVGQGDTEAFF	TGTGCCAGCATAGTTGGACAGGGTGACACTGAAGCTTTCTTT
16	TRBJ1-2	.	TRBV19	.	CASRGLDMILNYGYTF	TGTGCCAGTAGGGGGCTTGACATGATCCTTAACTATGGCTACACCTTC
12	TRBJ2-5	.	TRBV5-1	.	CASRDRGETQYF	TGCGCCAGCAGAGACCGAGGAGAGACCCAGTACTTC
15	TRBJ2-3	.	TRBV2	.	CASSELLSSTDTQYF	TGTGCCAGCAGTGAACTCCTATCTAGCACAGATACGCAGTATTTT
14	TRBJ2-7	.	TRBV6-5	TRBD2	CASSLAGGVDEQYF	TGTGCCAGCAGTCTAGCGGGAGGGGTGGACGAGCAGTACTTC
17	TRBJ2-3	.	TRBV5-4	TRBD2	CASSSGGSGSPSDTQYF	TGTGCCAGCAGCTCCGGAGGGAGCGGGAGCCCCTCTGATACGCAGTATTTT
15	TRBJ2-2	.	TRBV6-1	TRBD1	CASKRSTGEAGELFF	TGTGCCAGCAAACGGTCGACAGGGGAGGCCGGGGAGCTGTTTTTT
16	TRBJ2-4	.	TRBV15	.	CATSRGHRETKNIQYF	TGTGCCACCAGCAGAGGACACCGGGAGACCAAAAACATTCAGTACTTC
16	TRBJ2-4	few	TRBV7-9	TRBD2	CASSARLAGALNIQYF	TGTGCCAGCAGCGCCAGACTAGCGGGAGCTTTAAACATTCAGTACTTC